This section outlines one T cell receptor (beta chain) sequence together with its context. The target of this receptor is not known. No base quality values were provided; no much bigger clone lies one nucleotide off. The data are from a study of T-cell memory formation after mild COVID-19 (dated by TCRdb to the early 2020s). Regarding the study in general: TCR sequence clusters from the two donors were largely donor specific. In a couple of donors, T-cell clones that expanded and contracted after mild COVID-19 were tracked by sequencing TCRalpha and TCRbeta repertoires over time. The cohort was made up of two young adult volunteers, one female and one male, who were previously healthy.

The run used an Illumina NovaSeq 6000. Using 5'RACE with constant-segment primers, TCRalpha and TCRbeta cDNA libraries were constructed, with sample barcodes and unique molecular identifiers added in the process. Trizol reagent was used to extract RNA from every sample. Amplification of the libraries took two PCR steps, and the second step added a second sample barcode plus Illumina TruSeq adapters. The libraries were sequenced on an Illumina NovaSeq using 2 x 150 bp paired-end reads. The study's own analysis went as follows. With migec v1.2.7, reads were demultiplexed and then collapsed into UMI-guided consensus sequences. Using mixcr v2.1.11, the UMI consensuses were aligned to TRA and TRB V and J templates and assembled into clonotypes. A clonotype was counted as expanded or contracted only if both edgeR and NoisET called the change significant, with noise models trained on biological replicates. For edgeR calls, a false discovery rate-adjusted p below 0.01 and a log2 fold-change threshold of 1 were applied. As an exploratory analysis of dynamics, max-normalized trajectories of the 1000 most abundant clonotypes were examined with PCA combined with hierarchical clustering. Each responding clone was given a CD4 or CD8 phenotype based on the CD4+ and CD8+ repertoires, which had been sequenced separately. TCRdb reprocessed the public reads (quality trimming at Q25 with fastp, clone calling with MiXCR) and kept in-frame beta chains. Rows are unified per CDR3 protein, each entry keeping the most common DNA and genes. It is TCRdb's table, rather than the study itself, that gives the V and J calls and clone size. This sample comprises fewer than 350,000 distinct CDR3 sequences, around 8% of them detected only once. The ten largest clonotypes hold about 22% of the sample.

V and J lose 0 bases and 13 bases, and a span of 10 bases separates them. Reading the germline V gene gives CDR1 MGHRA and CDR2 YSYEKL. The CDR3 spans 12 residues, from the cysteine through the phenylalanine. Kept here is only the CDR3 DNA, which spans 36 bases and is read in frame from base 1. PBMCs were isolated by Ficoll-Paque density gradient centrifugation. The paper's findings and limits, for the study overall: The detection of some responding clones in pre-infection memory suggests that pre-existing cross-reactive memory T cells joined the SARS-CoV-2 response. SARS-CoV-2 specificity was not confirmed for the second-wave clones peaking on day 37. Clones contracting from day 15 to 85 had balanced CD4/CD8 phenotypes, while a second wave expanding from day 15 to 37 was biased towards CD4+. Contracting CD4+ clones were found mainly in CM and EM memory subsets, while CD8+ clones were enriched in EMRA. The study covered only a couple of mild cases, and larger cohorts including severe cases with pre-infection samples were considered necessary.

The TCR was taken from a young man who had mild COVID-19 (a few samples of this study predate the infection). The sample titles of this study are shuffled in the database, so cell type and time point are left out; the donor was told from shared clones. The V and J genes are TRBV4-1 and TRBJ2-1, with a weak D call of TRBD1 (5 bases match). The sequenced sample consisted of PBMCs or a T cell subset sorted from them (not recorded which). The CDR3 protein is CASSQEGVVQFF. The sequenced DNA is TGCGCCAGCAGCCAAGAAGGGGTAGTTCAGTTCTTC.